This T cell receptor beta chain was found in a study of cytomegalovirus exposure and HLA in healthy donors. The PCR employed 60 Vbeta primers together with 13 Jbeta primers. Method: immunoSEQ multiplex PCR; TCRdb's copy keeps in-frame clones and lacks some. Altogether 150,000 or so clones are present, about 75% being singletons, with the ten largest covering over 11%. Study results and caveats: In a later analysis, the majority of CMV-associated beta chains seemingly showed HLA restriction.

Deletions cut 5 bases from V and 4 bases from J, with 6 bases between. Germline CDR1 MNHNY, CDR2 SVGAGI (reference sequence). The CDR3 runs to 12 residues. With respect to this clone: Antigen specificity is unknown.

Sample: PBMCs. The sequence was obtained from a man in his forties or fifties in good health and CMV-seropositive. The V and J genes are TRBV6-6 and TRBJ1-3; D is perhaps TRBD1 (5 bases). CDR3 coding DNA: TGTGCCAGCAGTGGGGGGGGAAACACCATATATTTT. This encodes CASSGGGNTIYF.